This record concerns one T cell receptor (beta chain) sequence. The entry originates in a study of preoperative IRX-2 immunotherapy in early breast cancer. TCRdb's table, derived via immunoSEQ multiplex PCR, lists solely in-frame clones and lacks some. Among about 19,000 clones listed, about 85% were seen once. Treatment indicated: preoperative locoregional IRX-2 cytokine immunotherapy. This phase Ib study tested locoregional IRX-2 cytokine immunotherapy given before surgery. The starting material was lymph node tissue, obtained after IRX-2 immunotherapy. The TCR comes from a human donor with breast cancer.

The DNA of the CDR3 is TGTGCCACCAGCAGGTTGGACCCTATCTACAATGAGCAGTTCTTC. It is translated as CATSRLDPIYNEQFF. J is TRBJ2-1 and V is TRBV15; D is uncertain. CDR3 length: 15 residues. Trimming stripped 3 bases from V and 3 bases from J, with 12 bases between. Germline V gene sequence: CDR1 LNHNV, CDR2 YYDKDF (reference sequence).